This T cell receptor beta chain comes out of a study of blood T cell repertoires in COVID-19. As processed by the authors: Amplification of reference gene primers was used by the study to estimate nucleated cell counts. Sequenced by immunoSEQ multiplex PCR; TCRdb stores in-frame clones only, minus some. The V and J calls and the clone size are those of that table, but D and trimming were determined from the DNA. Of some 100,000 clones in the sample, approximately 87% were seen once. The CDR3 totals 14 residues. V dropped 6 bases and J dropped 4; count of bases not matched to a gene: 5. CDR1 MDHEN and CDR2 SYDVKM come from the germline V gene.

The clonotype was recovered from a woman aged 55-75 years with acute or convalescent COVID-19. Sequencing was performed on peripheral blood. V is TRBV28 and J is TRBJ1-2; 10 positions agree with TRBD1. The CDR3 protein is CASRPGTGVYGYTF. DNA of the CDR3: TGTGCCAGCAGGCCCGGGACAGGGGTCTATGGCTACACCTTC.